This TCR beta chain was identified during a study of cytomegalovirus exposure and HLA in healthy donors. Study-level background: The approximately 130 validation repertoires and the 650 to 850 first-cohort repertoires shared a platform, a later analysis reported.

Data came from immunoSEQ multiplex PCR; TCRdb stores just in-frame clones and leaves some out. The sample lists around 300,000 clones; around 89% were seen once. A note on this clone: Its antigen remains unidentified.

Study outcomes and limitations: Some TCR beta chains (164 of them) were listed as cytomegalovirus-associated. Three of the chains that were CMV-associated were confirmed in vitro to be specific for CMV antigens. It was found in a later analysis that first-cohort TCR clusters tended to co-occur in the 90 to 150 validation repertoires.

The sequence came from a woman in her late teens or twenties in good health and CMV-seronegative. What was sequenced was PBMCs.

The CDR3 loop is CASSSRGGELFF. CDR3 nucleotides: TGTGCCAGCAGTTCCCGGGGCGGGGAGCTGTTTTTT. This rearrangement joins TRBV27 to TRBJ2-2; a possible D gene is TRBD2 (5 bases). CDR3 size: 12 residues. Trimming cost V 4 bases and J 7 bases, with 7 bases left between them. Per germline, CDR1 MNHEY and CDR2 SMNVEV (reference sequence).